This TCR beta chain was documented in a study of shared clonotypes between healthy human individuals. The overall study: Each donor's CD8 memory used one plate, CD8 naive two, each CD4 subset three.

Into CD45RA+ naive and CD45RA-negative memory subsets, the CD4+ cells were split. The CDR3 spans 18 residues. V was shortened by 1 base and J by 0 bases, with 18 bases between the two germline ends. Germline V gene lookup returns CDR1 SGHTA and CDR2 FQGTGA. Note on this clone: The target antigen is unknown.

Broader study findings: Genetic and exposure-history diversity was limited by the small donor number. Although depth was large, rarefaction showed that sequencing of the sorted subsets was incomplete.

The assay was immunoSEQ multiplex PCR, and TCRdb's table has in-frame clones only and misses some. The data show about 1.5 million clones, with approximately 98% seen just once and approximately 0.44% held by the top ten. Sequenced: naive CD4+ T cells sorted from blood. Subset denoted: CD45RA+ positively selected. The gene calls are TRBV7-3 and TRBJ1-1, with D tentatively TRBD1 (6 bases). The receptor was isolated from a man aged 30 to 45 in good health. CDR3 nucleotide sequence: TGTGCCAGCAGCTTAATTGGGGGGGCCTCTGTGATGAACACTGAAGCTTTCTTT. Translating gives CASSLIGGASVMNTEAFF.